The next 5 T cell receptor beta chains were all read from a single sample in a study of CXCR3 chemokines and chemotherapy response in bladder cancer. MiXCR was run by TCRdb on the PCR reads, yielding one entry per CDR3 protein. This table has just over 2,000 distinct CDR3 sequences, about 18% appearing once. The specimen was taken from a patient whose treatment included neoadjuvant chemotherapy. The receptor source for this set is a human donor with bladder cancer that responded to neoadjuvant chemotherapy.

This clonotype counts as medium-sized. The chain employs TRBV18 and TRBJ1-2; 7 nucleotides align to TRBD1. After removal of 3 bases from V and 8 bases from J, the junction contained 6 bases not matched to a gene. The germline gives CDR1 KGHSH, CDR2 LQKENI. The CDR3 is 13 amino acids. The CDR3 reads CASSPGQDQGYTF. CDR3 coding DNA: TGTGCCAGCTCACCCGGACAGGATCAGGGCTACACCTTC.

By proportion, this clonotype is medium-sized (0.01 to 0.1%). CDR3 sequence reads: CATSDSGTQGTDTQYF. CDR3 nucleotides: TGTGCCACCAGTGATTCCGGGACACAAGGCACAGATACGCAGTATTTT. The chain carries TRBV24-1 and TRBJ2-3; D is possibly TRBD1 (6 bases). Germline V CDR1 and CDR2: KGHDR, SFDVKD. Trimming cost V 2 bases and J 1 base, with 12 bases left between them. The length of the CDR3 is 16 residues.

In its sample, this clonotype ranks as medium-sized. CDR3: CASSPTSVAGELFF. The DNA of the CDR3 is TGTGCCAGCAGCCCCACGTCGGTAGCGGGGGAGCTGTTTTTT. J is TRBJ2-2 and V is TRBV7-9; a possible D gene is TRBD2 (5 bases). The V end was cut by 5 bases, the J end by 8 bases, with 15 bases between. Looked up from germline, CDR1 is SEHNR and CDR2 is FQNEAQ (reference sequence). This CDR3 region has 14 residues.

The V call is TRBV11-3, the J call TRBJ2-3, with D unclear. The CDR3 is 13 residues long. Per the germline V gene, CDR1 is SGHNT and CDR2 is YENEEA. V lost 3 bases to trimming and J lost 4 bases, with 8 bases between them. The CDR3, as DNA: TGTGCCAGCAGCTTCCGCGACCCAGATACGCAGTATTTT. Translating it yields CASSFRDPDTQYF.

By proportion, this clonotype is medium-sized. The CDR3 nucleotides read TGTGCCAGCAGATCCGGGACGGCCTACGAGCAGTACTTC. Residues: CASRSGTAYEQYF. This chain connects TRBV6-5 to TRBJ2-7; D may be TRBD1 or TRBD2 (5 bases each). Germline loops: CDR1 MNHEY, CDR2 SVGAGI. The CDR3 consists of 13 residues. The ends were cut back, 6 bases at V and 2 bases at J, with 11 bases in the middle.